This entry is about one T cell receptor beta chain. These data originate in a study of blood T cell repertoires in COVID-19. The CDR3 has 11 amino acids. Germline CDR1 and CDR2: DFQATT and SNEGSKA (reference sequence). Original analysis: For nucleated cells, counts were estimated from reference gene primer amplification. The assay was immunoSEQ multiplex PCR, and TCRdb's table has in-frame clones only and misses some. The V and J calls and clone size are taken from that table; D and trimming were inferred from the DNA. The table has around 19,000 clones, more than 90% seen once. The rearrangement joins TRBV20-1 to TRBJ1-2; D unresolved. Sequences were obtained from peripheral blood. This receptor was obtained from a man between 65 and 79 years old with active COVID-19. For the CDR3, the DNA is TGCAGCGCAAGGAGGTCTGAGGGCTACACCTTC. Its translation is CSARRSEGYTF.